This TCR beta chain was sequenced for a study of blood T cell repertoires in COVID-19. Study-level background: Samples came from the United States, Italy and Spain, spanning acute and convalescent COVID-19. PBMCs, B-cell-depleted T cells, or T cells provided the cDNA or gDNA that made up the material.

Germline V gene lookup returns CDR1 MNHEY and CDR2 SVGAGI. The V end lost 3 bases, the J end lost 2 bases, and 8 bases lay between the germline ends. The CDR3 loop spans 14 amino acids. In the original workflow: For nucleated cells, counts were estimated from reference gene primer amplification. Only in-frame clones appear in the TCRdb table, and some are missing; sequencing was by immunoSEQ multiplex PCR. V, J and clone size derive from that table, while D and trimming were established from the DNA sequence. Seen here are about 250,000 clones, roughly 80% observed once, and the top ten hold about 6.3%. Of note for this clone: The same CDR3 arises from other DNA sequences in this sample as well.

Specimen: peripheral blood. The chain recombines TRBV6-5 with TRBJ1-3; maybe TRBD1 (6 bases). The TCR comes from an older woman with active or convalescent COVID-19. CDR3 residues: CASSYRTAGNTIYF. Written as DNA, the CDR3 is TGTGCCAGCAGTTATCGGACAGCTGGAAACACCATATATTTT.